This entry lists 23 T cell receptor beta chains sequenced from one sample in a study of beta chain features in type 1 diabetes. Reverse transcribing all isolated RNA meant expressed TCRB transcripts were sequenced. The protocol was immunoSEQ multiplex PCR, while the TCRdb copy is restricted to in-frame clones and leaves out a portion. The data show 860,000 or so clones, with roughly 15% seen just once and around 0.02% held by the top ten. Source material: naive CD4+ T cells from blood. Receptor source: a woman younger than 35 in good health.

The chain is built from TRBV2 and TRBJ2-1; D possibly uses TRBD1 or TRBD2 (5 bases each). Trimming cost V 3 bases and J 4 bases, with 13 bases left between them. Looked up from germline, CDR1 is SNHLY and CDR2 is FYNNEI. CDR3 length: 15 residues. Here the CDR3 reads CASSEGVASYNEQFF. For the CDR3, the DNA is TGTGCCAGCAGTGAGGGGGTAGCGAGTTACAATGAGCAGTTCTTC. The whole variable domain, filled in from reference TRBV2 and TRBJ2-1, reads EPEVTQTPSHQVTQMGQEVILRCVPISNHLYFYWYRQILGQKVEFLVSFYNNEISEKSEIFDDQFSVERPDGSNFTLKIRSTKLEDSAMYFCASSEGVASYNEQFFGPGTRLTVL.

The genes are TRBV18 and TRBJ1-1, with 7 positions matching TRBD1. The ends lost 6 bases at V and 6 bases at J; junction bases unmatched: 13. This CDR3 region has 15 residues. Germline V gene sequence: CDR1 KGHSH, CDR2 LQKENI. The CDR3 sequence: CASSPGQTTRAEAFF. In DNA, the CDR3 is TGTGCCAGCTCGCCGGGACAGACCACTCGAGCTGAAGCTTTCTTT.

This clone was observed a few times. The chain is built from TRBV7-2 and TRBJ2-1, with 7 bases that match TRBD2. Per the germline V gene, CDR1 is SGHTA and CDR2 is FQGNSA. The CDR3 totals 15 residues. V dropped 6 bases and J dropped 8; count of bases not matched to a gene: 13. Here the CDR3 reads CASSTRLALTDEQFF. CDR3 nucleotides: TGTGCCAGCAGTACCCGACTAGCCCTCACAGATGAGCAGTTCTTC.

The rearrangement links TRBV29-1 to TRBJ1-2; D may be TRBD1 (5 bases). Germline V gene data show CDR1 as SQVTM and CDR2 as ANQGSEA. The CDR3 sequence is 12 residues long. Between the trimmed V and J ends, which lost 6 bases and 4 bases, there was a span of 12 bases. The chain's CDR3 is CSVATEGYGYTF. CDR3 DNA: TGCAGCGTCGCGACAGAGGGCTATGGCTACACCTTC. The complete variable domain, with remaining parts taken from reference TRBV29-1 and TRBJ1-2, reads SAVISQKPSRDICQRGTSLTIQCQVDSQVTMMFWYRQQPGQSLTLIATANQGSEATYESGFVIDKFPISRPNLTFSTLTVSNMSPEDSSIYLCSVATEGYGYTFGSGTRLTVV.

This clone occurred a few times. CDR3 coding DNA: TGTGCCAGCAGCTTAGACCGACTCCTGATCTACAATGAGCAGTTCTTC. It encodes CASSLDRLLIYNEQFF. The chain has TRBV7-8 and TRBJ2-1, with no clear D. In germline, CDR1 is SGHVS, CDR2 FQNEAQ. Trimming cost V 1 base and J 3 bases, with 13 bases left between them. The CDR3 runs to 16 residues.

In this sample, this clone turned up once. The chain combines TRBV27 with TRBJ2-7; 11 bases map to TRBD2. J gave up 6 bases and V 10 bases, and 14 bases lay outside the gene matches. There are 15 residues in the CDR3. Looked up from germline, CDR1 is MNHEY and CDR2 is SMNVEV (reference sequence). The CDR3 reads CANITRLAGGSEQYF. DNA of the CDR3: TGTGCCAATATAACCCGGCTAGCGGGAGGTAGCGAGCAGTACTTC.

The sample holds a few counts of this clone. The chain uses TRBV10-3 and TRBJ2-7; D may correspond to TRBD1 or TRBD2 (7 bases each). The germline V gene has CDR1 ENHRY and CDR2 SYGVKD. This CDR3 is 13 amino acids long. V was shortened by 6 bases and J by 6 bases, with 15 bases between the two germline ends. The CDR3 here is CAISGTGEGEQYF. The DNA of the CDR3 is TGTGCCATCAGCGGTACAGGGGAGGGCGAGCAGTACTTC.

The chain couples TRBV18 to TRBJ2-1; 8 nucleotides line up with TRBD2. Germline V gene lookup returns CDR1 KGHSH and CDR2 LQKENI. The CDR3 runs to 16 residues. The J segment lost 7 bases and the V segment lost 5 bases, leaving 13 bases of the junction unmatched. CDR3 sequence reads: CASSSGAGGITNEQFF. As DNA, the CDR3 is TGTGCCAGCTCATCCGGGGCGGGAGGAATTACTAATGAGCAGTTCTTC. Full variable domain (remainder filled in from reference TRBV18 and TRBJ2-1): NAGVMQNPRHLVRRRGQEARLRCSPMKGHSHVYWYRQLPEEGLKFMVYLQKENIIDESGMPKERFSAEFPKEGPSILRIQQVVRGDSAAYFCASSSGAGGITNEQFFGPGTRLTVL.

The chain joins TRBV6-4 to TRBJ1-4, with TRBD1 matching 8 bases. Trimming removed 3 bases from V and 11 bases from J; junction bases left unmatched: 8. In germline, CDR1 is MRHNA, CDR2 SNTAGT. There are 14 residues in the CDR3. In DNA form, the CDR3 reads TGTGCCAGCAGTGAAGGAACAGGGGGAGGGAAACTGTTTTTT. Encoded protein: CASSEGTGGGKLFF.

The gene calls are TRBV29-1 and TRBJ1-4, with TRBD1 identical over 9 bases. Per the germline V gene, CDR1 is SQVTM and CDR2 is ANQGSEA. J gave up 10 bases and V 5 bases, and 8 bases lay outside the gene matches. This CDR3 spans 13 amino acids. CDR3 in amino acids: CSVRGDRDGKLFF. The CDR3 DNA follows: TGCAGCGTTCGTGGGGACAGGGATGGAAAACTGTTTTTT.

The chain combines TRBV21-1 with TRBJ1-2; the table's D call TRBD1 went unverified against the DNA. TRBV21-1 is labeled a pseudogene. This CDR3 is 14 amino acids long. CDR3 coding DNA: TGTGCCAGCAGCAAAGTCCCAGGGGCTCATGGCTACACCTTC. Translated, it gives CASSKVPGAHGYTF.

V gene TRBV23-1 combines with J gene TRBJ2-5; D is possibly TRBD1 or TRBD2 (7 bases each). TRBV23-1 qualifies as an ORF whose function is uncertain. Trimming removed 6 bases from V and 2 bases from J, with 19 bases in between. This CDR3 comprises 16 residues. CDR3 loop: CASSLGEGALQETQYF. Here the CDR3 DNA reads TGCGCCAGCAGCCTCGGGGAGGGGGCCCTTCAAGAGACCCAGTACTTC.

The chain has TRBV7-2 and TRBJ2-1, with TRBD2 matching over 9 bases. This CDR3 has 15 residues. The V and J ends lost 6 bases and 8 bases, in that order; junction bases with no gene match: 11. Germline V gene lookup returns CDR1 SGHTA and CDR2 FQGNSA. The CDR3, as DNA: TGTGCCAGCAGATCCCCGGGACTAGCTCGCGATGAGCAGTTCTTC. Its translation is CASRSPGLARDEQFF.

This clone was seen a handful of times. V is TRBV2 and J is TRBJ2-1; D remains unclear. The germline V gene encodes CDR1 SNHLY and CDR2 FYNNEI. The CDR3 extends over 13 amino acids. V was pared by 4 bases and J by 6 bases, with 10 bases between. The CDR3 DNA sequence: TGTGCCAGCAGTGTTGACCTATTCAATGAGCAGTTCTTC. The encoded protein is CASSVDLFNEQFF.

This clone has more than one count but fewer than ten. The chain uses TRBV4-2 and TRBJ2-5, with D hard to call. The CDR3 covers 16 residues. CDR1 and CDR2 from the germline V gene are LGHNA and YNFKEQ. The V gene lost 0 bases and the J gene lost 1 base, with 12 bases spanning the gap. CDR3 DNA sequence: TGTGCCAGCAGCCAAGATGTGCGGACGGGCCAAGAGACCCAGTACTTC. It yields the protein CASSQDVRTGQETQYF.

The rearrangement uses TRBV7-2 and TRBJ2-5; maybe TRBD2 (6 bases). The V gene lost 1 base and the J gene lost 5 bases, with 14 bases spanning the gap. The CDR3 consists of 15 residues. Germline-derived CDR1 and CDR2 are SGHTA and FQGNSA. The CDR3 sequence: CASSLVGGNGETQYF. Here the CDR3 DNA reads TGTGCCAGCAGCTTAGTTGGCGGGAACGGGGAGACCCAGTACTTC.

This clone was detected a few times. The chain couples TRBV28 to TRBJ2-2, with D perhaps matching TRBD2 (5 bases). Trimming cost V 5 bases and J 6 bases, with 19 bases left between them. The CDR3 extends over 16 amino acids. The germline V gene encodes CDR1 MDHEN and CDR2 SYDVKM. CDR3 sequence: CASSKRKTLLPGELFF. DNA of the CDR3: TGTGCCAGCAGTAAGCGGAAAACACTTCTCCCCGGGGAGCTGTTTTTT.

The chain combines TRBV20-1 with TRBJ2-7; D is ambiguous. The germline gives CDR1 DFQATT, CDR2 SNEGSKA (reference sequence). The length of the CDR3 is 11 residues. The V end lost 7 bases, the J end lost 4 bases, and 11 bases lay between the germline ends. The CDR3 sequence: CSGSRGYEQYF. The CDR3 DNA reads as TGCAGTGGTTCTAGAGGTTACGAGCAGTACTTC.

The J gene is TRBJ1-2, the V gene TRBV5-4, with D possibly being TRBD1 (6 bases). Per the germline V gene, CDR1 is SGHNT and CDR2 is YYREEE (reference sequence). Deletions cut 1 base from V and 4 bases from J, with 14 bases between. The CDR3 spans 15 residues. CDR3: CASSLPGGGGYGYTF. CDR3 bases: TGTGCCAGCAGCTTGCCGGGGGGCGGCGGCTATGGCTACACCTTC.

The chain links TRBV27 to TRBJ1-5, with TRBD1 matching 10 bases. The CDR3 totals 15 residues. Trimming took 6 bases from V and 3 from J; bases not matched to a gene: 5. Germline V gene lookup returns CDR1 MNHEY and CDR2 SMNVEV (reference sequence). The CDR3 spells CASRSGTGDNQPQHF. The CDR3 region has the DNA TGTGCCAGCAGGAGCGGGACAGGGGACAATCAGCCCCAGCATTTT.

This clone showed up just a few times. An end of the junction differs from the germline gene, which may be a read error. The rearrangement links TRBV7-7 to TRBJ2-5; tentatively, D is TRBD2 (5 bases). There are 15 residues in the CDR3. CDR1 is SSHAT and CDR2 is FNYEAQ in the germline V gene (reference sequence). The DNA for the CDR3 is TGTGCTAGCAGCTTAGGTGGCGGAGAGGGAGAGACCCAGTACTTC. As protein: CASSLGGGEGETQYF.

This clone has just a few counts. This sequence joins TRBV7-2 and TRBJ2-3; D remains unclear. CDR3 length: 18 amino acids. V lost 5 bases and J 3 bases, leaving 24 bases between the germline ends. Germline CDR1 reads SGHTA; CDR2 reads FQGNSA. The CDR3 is CASSPRRRRAGLTDTQYF. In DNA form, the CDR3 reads TGTGCCAGCAGCCCCCGCAGACGTCGGGCAGGCCTGACAGATACGCAGTATTTT.

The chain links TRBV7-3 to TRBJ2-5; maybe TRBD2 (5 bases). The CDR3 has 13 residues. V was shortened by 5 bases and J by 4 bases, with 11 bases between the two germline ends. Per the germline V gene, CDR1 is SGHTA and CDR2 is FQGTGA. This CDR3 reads CASSVMEAETQYF. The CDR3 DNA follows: TGTGCCAGCAGCGTCATGGAGGCAGAGACCCAGTACTTC.